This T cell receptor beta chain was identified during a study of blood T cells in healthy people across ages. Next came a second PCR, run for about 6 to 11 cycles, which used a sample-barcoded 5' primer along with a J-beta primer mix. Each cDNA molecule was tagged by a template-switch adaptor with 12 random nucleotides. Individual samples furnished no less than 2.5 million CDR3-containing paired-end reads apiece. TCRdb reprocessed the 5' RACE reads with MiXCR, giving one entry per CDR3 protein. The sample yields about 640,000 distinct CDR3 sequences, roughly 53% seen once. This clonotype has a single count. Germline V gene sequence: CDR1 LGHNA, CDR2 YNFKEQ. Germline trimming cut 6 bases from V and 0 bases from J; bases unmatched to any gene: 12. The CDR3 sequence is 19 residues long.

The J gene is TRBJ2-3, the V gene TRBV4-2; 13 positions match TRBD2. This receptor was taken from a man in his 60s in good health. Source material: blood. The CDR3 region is CASSLRTSGGGSSTDTQYF. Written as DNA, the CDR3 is TGTGCCAGCAGTCTAAGGACTAGCGGGGGTGGGTCTAGCACAGATACGCAGTATTTT.